This is a list of T cell receptor beta chains from one sample in a study of early T cells in non-severe SARS-CoV-2 infection. TCRdb reprocessed the 5' RACE reads with MiXCR, giving one entry per CDR3 protein. The sample has 75,000 to 100,000 distinct CDR3 sequences, 14% seen once. The sequencing sample was made of whole blood. All receptors derive from an adult who was a healthcare worker with PCR-confirmed SARS-CoV-2 infection or an uninfected control (not recorded which). Both conserved end residues are part of each CDR3. The order of the fields is V gene, J gene, D gene, clone size, CDR3 DNA, CDR3 protein. The D gene is left open where the match is weak. A clone size is listed for some rows: how often the clone was seen (once, few, many), or a class if it is expanded.

V gene: TRBV28
J gene: TRBJ1-3
D gene: TRBD1
clone size: few
CDR3 DNA: TGTGCCATCGGACAGGGCATCTCTGGAAACACCATATATTTT
CDR3 protein: CAIGQGISGNTIYF

V gene: TRBV19
J gene: TRBJ2-6
D gene: TRBD1
clone size: few
CDR3 DNA: TGTGCCAGTAGTCCCCCCGGGACAGGGAGGTTCTCTGGGGCCAACGTCCTGACTTTC
CDR3 protein: CASSPPGTGRFSGANVLTF

V gene: TRBV6-6
J gene: TRBJ2-3
D gene: NA
clone size: many
CDR3 DNA: TGTGCCAGCAGTTACTCGGACACCACAGATACGCAGTATTTT
CDR3 protein: CASSYSDTTDTQYF

V gene: TRBV6-6
J gene: TRBJ1-2
D gene: TRBD1
clone size: few
CDR3 DNA: TGTGCCAGCAGCTTGGGACAGAGAAACTATGGCTACACCTTC
CDR3 protein: CASSLGQRNYGYTF

V gene: TRBV6-1
J gene: TRBJ2-1
D gene: NA
clone size: NA
CDR3 DNA: TGTGCCAGCAGTGAAGCGTCTGCGGGCAAATACAATGAGCAGTTCTTC
CDR3 protein: CASSEASAGKYNEQFF

V gene: TRBV7-9
J gene: TRBJ1-4
D gene: TRBD1
clone size: few
CDR3 DNA: TGTGCCAGCAGGACTGGGACAGCGGGAGAAAAACTGTTTTTT
CDR3 protein: CASRTGTAGEKLFF

V gene: TRBV6-5
J gene: TRBJ1-1
D gene: NA
clone size: NA
CDR3 DNA: TGTGCCAGCAGTAAGATTCATACGAACACTGAAGCTTTCTTT
CDR3 protein: CASSKIHTNTEAFF

V gene: TRBV6-1
J gene: TRBJ1-2
D gene: TRBD1
clone size: NA
CDR3 DNA: TGTGCCACCCGGGAACAACAGGGGTTCTATGGCTACACCTTC
CDR3 protein: CATREQQGFYGYTF

V gene: TRBV2
J gene: TRBJ1-2
D gene: NA
clone size: many
CDR3 DNA: TGTGCCAGCAGTGTCGGGGGCTATGGCTACACCTTC
CDR3 protein: CASSVGGYGYTF

V gene: TRBV3-1
J gene: TRBJ2-3
D gene: TRBD1
clone size: few
CDR3 DNA: TGTGCCAGCAGCCGGGACAGGGGGGGTGATACGCAGTATTTT
CDR3 protein: CASSRDRGGDTQYF

V gene: TRBV19
J gene: TRBJ2-2
D gene: NA
clone size: NA
CDR3 DNA: TGTGTCAGTAGTATACGGGCAGGAGCGAACACCGGGGAGCTGTTTTTT
CDR3 protein: CVSSIRAGANTGELFF

V gene: TRBV29-1
J gene: TRBJ2-6
D gene: NA
clone size: NA
CDR3 DNA: TGCAGCGTTGATCCAGGGATCTCTGGGGCCAACGTCCTGACTTTC
CDR3 protein: CSVDPGISGANVLTF

V gene: TRBV6-5
J gene: TRBJ2-6
D gene: NA
clone size: few
CDR3 DNA: TGTGCCAGCAAGCCATTCGGGGAGCCTGGGGCCAACGTCCTGACTTTC
CDR3 protein: CASKPFGEPGANVLTF

V gene: TRBV20-1
J gene: TRBJ2-7
D gene: TRBD2
clone size: NA
CDR3 DNA: TGCAGTGCCTCCGTGAGCGGGGGGGCGGAGACAAGCTCCTACGAGCAGTACTTC
CDR3 protein: CSASVSGGAETSSYEQYF

V gene: TRBV12-3/TRBV12-4
J gene: TRBJ1-1
D gene: NA
clone size: NA
CDR3 DNA: TGTGCCAGCACCCCTGAAATGGGGAACACTGAAGCTTTCTTT
CDR3 protein: CASTPEMGNTEAFF

V gene: TRBV9
J gene: TRBJ1-2
D gene: NA
clone size: NA
CDR3 DNA: TGTGCCAGCAGCCAAAGTCCTTCCTATGGCTACACCTTC
CDR3 protein: CASSQSPSYGYTF

V gene: TRBV9
J gene: TRBJ1-4
D gene: NA
clone size: NA
CDR3 DNA: TGTGCCAGCAGCGTAGGCGGGGGAACTAATGAAAAACTGTTTTTT
CDR3 protein: CASSVGGGTNEKLFF

V gene: TRBV6-5
J gene: TRBJ2-2
D gene: NA
clone size: NA
CDR3 DNA: TGTGCCAGCAGTATCACTACAGGCTCCGGGGAGCTGTTTTTT
CDR3 protein: CASSITTGSGELFF

V gene: TRBV14
J gene: TRBJ2-3
D gene: NA
clone size: few
CDR3 DNA: TGTGCCAGCAGCCCCCGGGGGACCGGGACAGATACGCAGTATTTT
CDR3 protein: CASSPRGTGTDTQYF

V gene: TRBV18
J gene: TRBJ2-2
D gene: NA
clone size: NA
CDR3 DNA: TGTGCCAGCTCACCACGGGGGACCGGGGAGCTGTTTTTT
CDR3 protein: CASSPRGTGELFF

V gene: TRBV6-1
J gene: TRBJ1-1
D gene: TRBD1
clone size: many
CDR3 DNA: TGTGCCAGCAGCTCAGTCTTCGACAGGGGGGGGAACACTGAAGCTTTCTTT
CDR3 protein: CASSSVFDRGGNTEAFF

V gene: TRBV20-1
J gene: TRBJ2-3
D gene: NA
clone size: few
CDR3 DNA: TGCAGTGCTAGAGCGGGGACCGCGGGTCCTACTACTAGCACAGATACGCAGTATTTT
CDR3 protein: CSARAGTAGPTTSTDTQYF

V gene: TRBV6-6
J gene: TRBJ1-4
D gene: NA
clone size: NA
CDR3 DNA: TGTGCCAGCAGTTACGGGGGGTCTAATGAAAAACTGTTTTTT
CDR3 protein: CASSYGGSNEKLFF

V gene: TRBV6-5
J gene: TRBJ1-1
D gene: NA
clone size: NA
CDR3 DNA: TGTGCCAGCAGTCGGGCGGGCACAGGGTTTGGAACTGAAGCTTTCTTT
CDR3 protein: CASSRAGTGFGTEAFF

V gene: TRBV20-1
J gene: TRBJ1-2
D gene: NA
clone size: NA
CDR3 DNA: TGCAGTGCTGGACCACAGAGTGCGGATGGCTACACCTTC
CDR3 protein: CSAGPQSADGYTF

V gene: TRBV12-3/TRBV12-4
J gene: TRBJ2-5
D gene: NA
clone size: NA
CDR3 DNA: TGTGCCAGCAGTTTTGAGTCCGGAGGGACCCAGTACTTC
CDR3 protein: CASSFESGGTQYF

V gene: TRBV7-2
J gene: TRBJ1-1
D gene: TRBD1
clone size: few
CDR3 DNA: TGTGCCAGCAGCTCCCAACGGACAGGGGGCACTGAAGCTTTCTTT
CDR3 protein: CASSSQRTGGTEAFF

V gene: TRBV7-9
J gene: TRBJ2-2
D gene: NA
clone size: many
CDR3 DNA: TGTGCCAGCAGCTCCCGACTAGCCGGGGAGCTGTTTTTT
CDR3 protein: CASSSRLAGELFF

V gene: TRBV4-3
J gene: TRBJ1-1
D gene: NA
clone size: NA
CDR3 DNA: TGCGCCAGCAGCCAAGATCTGGGGGACATTGAAGCTTTCTTT
CDR3 protein: CASSQDLGDIEAFF

V gene: TRBV15
J gene: TRBJ2-3
D gene: NA
clone size: NA
CDR3 DNA: TGTGCCACCAGCAAGGCTCTTTCGGGCACAGATACGCAGTATTTT
CDR3 protein: CATSKALSGTDTQYF

V gene: TRBV19
J gene: TRBJ2-3
D gene: NA
clone size: few
CDR3 DNA: TGTGCCAGTAGCCTCGGGGGAAGCACAGATACGCAGTATTTT
CDR3 protein: CASSLGGSTDTQYF

V gene: TRBV28
J gene: TRBJ2-2
D gene: NA
clone size: few
CDR3 DNA: TGTGCCACCAGGGAGAACACCGGGGAGCTGTTTTTT
CDR3 protein: CATRENTGELFF

V gene: TRBV11-2
J gene: TRBJ2-1
D gene: TRBD2
clone size: few
CDR3 DNA: TGTGCCAGCGCAGGGCGGGGGGTCTACAATGAGCAGTTCTTC
CDR3 protein: CASAGRGVYNEQFF

V gene: TRBV24-1
J gene: TRBJ1-1
D gene: NA
clone size: few
CDR3 DNA: TGTGCCACCAGTGATTTAGGCGGGATTCACACTGAAGCTTTCTTT
CDR3 protein: CATSDLGGIHTEAFF

V gene: TRBV6-2/TRBV6-3
J gene: TRBJ2-5
D gene: NA
clone size: NA
CDR3 DNA: TGTGCCAGCAGACCGCCTGCCGGGGAGACCCAGTACTTC
CDR3 protein: CASRPPAGETQYF

V gene: TRBV3-1
J gene: TRBJ1-2
D gene: TRBD1
clone size: few
CDR3 DNA: TGTGCCAGCAGCCAGGACAGGGCCCGCTATGGCTACACCTTC
CDR3 protein: CASSQDRARYGYTF

V gene: TRBV5-1
J gene: TRBJ1-1
D gene: NA
clone size: few
CDR3 DNA: TGCGCCAGCAGATTACAGGCCATGAACACTGAAGCTTTCTTT
CDR3 protein: CASRLQAMNTEAFF

V gene: TRBV4-1
J gene: TRBJ1-2
D gene: TRBD1
clone size: NA
CDR3 DNA: TGCGCCAGCAGCCAAGACATCGTGCTTGTTGGACAGGGATTCTATGGCTACACCTTC
CDR3 protein: CASSQDIVLVGQGFYGYTF

V gene: TRBV19
J gene: TRBJ2-1
D gene: NA
clone size: NA
CDR3 DNA: TGTGCCAGTAGTATTGACAACAGCCTTTACAATGGGCAGTTCTTC
CDR3 protein: CASSIDNSLYNGQFF

V gene: TRBV6-5
J gene: TRBJ2-3
D gene: NA
clone size: NA
CDR3 DNA: TGTGCCAGCAGTTACTCCTGGGTTGACACTAGCACAGATACGCAGTATTTT
CDR3 protein: CASSYSWVDTSTDTQYF

V gene: TRBV4-2
J gene: TRBJ1-2
D gene: NA
clone size: NA
CDR3 DNA: TGTGCCAGCAGCCCATTCTTGGACACAGCTAACTATGGCTACACCTTC
CDR3 protein: CASSPFLDTANYGYTF

V gene: TRBV20-1
J gene: TRBJ2-5
D gene: NA
clone size: few
CDR3 DNA: TGCAGTGCTAGAGCTTCGGGGGAGACCCAGTACTTC
CDR3 protein: CSARASGETQYF

V gene: TRBV29-1
J gene: TRBJ2-2
D gene: NA
clone size: NA
CDR3 DNA: TGCAGCGGAAGGGGGTCCGGGGAGCTGTTTTTT
CDR3 protein: CSGRGSGELFF

V gene: TRBV7-9
J gene: TRBJ1-2
D gene: NA
clone size: few
CDR3 DNA: TGTGCCAGCAGCCGGAGTGGGGCGGATGGCTACACCTTC
CDR3 protein: CASSRSGADGYTF

V gene: TRBV28
J gene: TRBJ2-7
D gene: NA
clone size: NA
CDR3 DNA: TGTGCCAGCTCGGTGGGCAGGGACTACGAGCAGTACTTC
CDR3 protein: CASSVGRDYEQYF

V gene: TRBV7-8
J gene: TRBJ2-2
D gene: TRBD2
clone size: few
CDR3 DNA: TGTGCCAGCAGACTTAGCGGGGGGAGAACCGGGGAGCTGTTTTTT
CDR3 protein: CASRLSGGRTGELFF

V gene: TRBV7-2
J gene: TRBJ2-5
D gene: TRBD2
clone size: few
CDR3 DNA: TGTGCCAGCAGCTTTAGCGGGAGGACCCAAGAGACCCAGTACTTC
CDR3 protein: CASSFSGRTQETQYF

V gene: TRBV18
J gene: TRBJ2-1
D gene: NA
clone size: NA
CDR3 DNA: TGTGCCAGCTCACCACCGAATTATGAGCAGTTCTTC
CDR3 protein: CASSPPNYEQFF

V gene: TRBV11-2
J gene: TRBJ2-1
D gene: TRBD1
clone size: NA
CDR3 DNA: TGTGCCAGCAGCTCTTTTAGGGGGCCCGGGACAGGGCTGTTCTTC
CDR3 protein: CASSSFRGPGTGLFF

V gene: TRBV6-8
J gene: TRBJ2-5
D gene: TRBD1
clone size: NA
CDR3 DNA: TGTGCCAGCTGCGACAGGGGAATTTTCGAAGAGACCCAGTACTTC
CDR3 protein: CASCDRGIFEETQYF

V gene: TRBV28
J gene: TRBJ1-5
D gene: NA
clone size: NA
CDR3 DNA: TGTGCCAGCCTCGGCGTGCGCAATCAGCCCCAGCATTTT
CDR3 protein: CASLGVRNQPQHF

V gene: TRBV5-1
J gene: TRBJ2-3
D gene: NA
clone size: few
CDR3 DNA: TGCGCCAGCAGCTTGGTACAGGGCACAGATACGCAGTATTTT
CDR3 protein: CASSLVQGTDTQYF

V gene: TRBV6-1
J gene: TRBJ1-2
D gene: NA
clone size: few
CDR3 DNA: TGTGCCAGCAGTGGAGACGGGGGGCACTATGGCTACACCTTC
CDR3 protein: CASSGDGGHYGYTF

V gene: TRBV24-1
J gene: TRBJ2-2
D gene: NA
clone size: few
CDR3 DNA: TGTGCCACCAGGGACGGGCGTGCCGGGGAGCTGTTTTTT
CDR3 protein: CATRDGRAGELFF

V gene: TRBV20-1
J gene: TRBJ2-4
D gene: NA
clone size: NA
CDR3 DNA: TGCAGTGCCACGGACAGCAAAGGGCAAAACATTCAGTACTTC
CDR3 protein: CSATDSKGQNIQYF

V gene: TRBV9
J gene: TRBJ1-3
D gene: NA
clone size: few
CDR3 DNA: TGTGCCAGCAGCGTAGCGAGTTCTGGAAACACCATATATTTT
CDR3 protein: CASSVASSGNTIYF

V gene: TRBV29-1
J gene: TRBJ2-1
D gene: NA
clone size: NA
CDR3 DNA: TGCAGCGTTGAAATGTTCCAACAGAGGAATGAGCAGTTCTTC
CDR3 protein: CSVEMFQQRNEQFF

V gene: TRBV4-3
J gene: TRBJ2-7
D gene: NA
clone size: few
CDR3 DNA: TGCGCCAGCAGCCAAGGGTCCGGAGGAGCCTACGAGCAGTACTTC
CDR3 protein: CASSQGSGGAYEQYF

V gene: TRBV5-1
J gene: TRBJ2-5
D gene: NA
clone size: NA
CDR3 DNA: TGCGCCAGCAGAGACCGTGTAAACAGGAGACAAGAGACCCAGTACTTC
CDR3 protein: CASRDRVNRRQETQYF